Below, 15 T cell receptor beta chains from the same sample are listed, as sequenced in a study of lymphopenia after photon versus proton radiotherapy. Generated by immunoSEQ multiplex PCR, the TCRdb table keeps only in-frame clones and is missing some. Of 75,000 to 95,000 clones detected, around 83% appear once; the ten largest clones hold under 1.5%. The material sequenced was peripheral blood, taken from a patient treated with proton-based radiotherapy. Receptor source: a man in his sixties with pancreatic cancer.

The chain joins TRBV7-2 to TRBJ2-3, with TRBD2 matching 12 bases. V shed 4 bases, J shed 5 bases, and the junction held 4 bases outside the gene matches. CDR1 and CDR2 from the germline V gene are SGHTA and FQGNSA. This CDR3 is 15 amino acids long. The CDR3 nucleotides read TGTGCCAGCAGCTCCCGGACTAGCGGGAAAGATACGCAGTATTTT. As protein: CASSSRTSGKDTQYF.

This chain joins TRBV5-5 and TRBJ2-7, with D perhaps TRBD2 (6 bases). V shed 1 base and J shed 3 bases, with 11 bases lying between them. Germline loops: CDR1 SGHKS, CDR2 YYEKEE (reference sequence). The CDR3 consists of 14 residues. This CDR3 reads CASSLFLGGYEQYF. The DNA for the CDR3 is TGTGCCAGCAGCTTGTTCTTGGGGGGCTACGAGCAGTACTTC.

CDR3 DNA sequence: TGTGCCAGCAGTTCCACAGGGATATACGAGCAGTACTTC. Protein product: CASSSTGIYEQYF. This chain connects TRBV27 to TRBJ2-7; the D gene is possibly TRBD1 (6 bases). CDR1 and CDR2 from the germline V gene are MNHEY and SMNVEV (reference sequence). The CDR3 runs to 13 residues. Trimming pared 4 bases from V and 4 bases from J, leaving 11 bases between.

The rearrangement links TRBV28 to TRBJ1-2; D unresolved. The ends were cut back, 3 bases at V and 6 bases at J, with 20 bases in the middle. The germline V gene encodes CDR1 MDHEN and CDR2 SYDVKM. The length of the CDR3 is 16 residues. The CDR3 DNA reads as TGTGCCAGCAGTTTGACGCTAGGTCTAAGGACGGATGGCTACACCTTC. Residues: CASSLTLGLRTDGYTF.

This clone was recorded a few times. The chain links TRBV4-2 to TRBJ2-3; D may be TRBD2 (5 bases). The CDR3 contains 17 residues. The germline V gene has CDR1 LGHNA and CDR2 YNFKEQ. With 1 base removed from V and 4 bases from J, the gap between germline ends came to 18 bases. CDR3 in DNA: TGTGCCAGCAGCCAAGCACCTTATGGGAGTTCATCAGATACGCAGTATTTT. Its translation is CASSQAPYGSSSDTQYF.

This sequence joins TRBV28 and TRBJ2-7; 8 bases agree with TRBD1. The CDR3 is made up of 15 amino acids. CDR1 is MDHEN and CDR2 is SYDVKM in the germline V gene. The ends lost 4 bases at V and 7 bases at J; junction bases unmatched: 12. For the CDR3, the DNA is TGTGCCAGCAGTTCGGTAGACAGGGGAGTTAATGAGCAGTACTTC. Its protein product is CASSSVDRGVNEQYF. Filled out from reference TRBV28 and TRBJ2-7, the complete variable domain reads DVKVTQSSRYLVKRTGEKVFLECVQDMDHENMFWYRQDPGLGLRLIYFSYDVKMKEKGDIPEGYSVSREKKERFSLILESASTNQTSMYLCASSSVDRGVNEQYFGPGTRLTVT.

This clone was counted once. V is TRBV6-6 and J is TRBJ1-4, with a tentative D call TRBD1 (6 bases). The germline gives CDR1 MNHNY, CDR2 SVGAGI (reference sequence). V dropped 6 bases and J dropped 6 bases, with 14 bases sitting between them. The CDR3 contains 14 residues. The CDR3 sequence is CASRYSGGHEKLFF. The CDR3 bases are TGTGCCAGCAGATATAGCGGGGGGCATGAAAAACTGTTTTTT.

The chain uses TRBV19 and TRBJ1-1; the D gene is possibly TRBD1 (6 bases). This CDR3 has 15 amino acids. In germline, CDR1 is LNHDA, CDR2 SQIVND (reference sequence). V was clipped by 3 bases and J by 1 base, with 12 bases between them. The CDR3 DNA follows: TGTGCCAGTAGTATGCCCGGGGGCCCGAACACTGAAGCTTTCTTT. Protein: CASSMPGGPNTEAFF. Combining the CDR3 with reference TRBV19 and TRBJ1-1 gives the whole variable domain DGGITQSPKYLFRKEGQNVTLSCEQNLNHDAMYWYRQDPGQGLRLIYYSQIVNDFQKGDIAEGYSVSREKKESFPLTVTSAQKNPTAFYLCASSMPGGPNTEAFFGQGTRLTVV.

This chain links TRBV6-6 with TRBJ2-7; 9 positions agree with TRBD1. J lost 4 bases, V lost 5 bases, and 6 bases had no gene match. CDR1 is MNHNY, CDR2 SVGAGI, per germline (reference sequence). The CDR3 has 14 amino acids. DNA of the CDR3: TGTGCCAGCAGTAACGGACAGGGGAGGTACGAGCAGTACTTC. Protein: CASSNGQGRYEQYF.

Ten or more counts support this clone. V gene TRBV2 combines with J gene TRBJ2-7, with 7 bases matching TRBD1. Losses at the gene ends were 6 bases for V and 5 bases for J; bases not matched to a gene: 4. Germline-derived CDR1 and CDR2 are SNHLY and FYNNEI. The CDR3 has 12 residues. The CDR3 DNA sequence: TGTGCCAGCAGGCGACAGGGTCACGAGCAGTACTTC. Translated: CASRRQGHEQYF. Using reference TRBV2 and TRBJ2-7 for the parts outside the CDR3, the full variable domain is EPEVTQTPSHQVTQMGQEVILRCVPISNHLYFYWYRQILGQKVEFLVSFYNNEISEKSEIFDDQFSVERPDGSNFTLKIRSTKLEDSAMYFCASRRQGHEQYFGPGTRLTVT.

This clone was found a few times. The chain has TRBV11-2 and TRBJ1-3, with a weak D call TRBD1 (6 bases). V lost 2 bases, J lost 5 bases, and 10 bases lay in between. The CDR3 runs 14 residues. Germline loops: CDR1 SGHAT, CDR2 FQNNGV. The CDR3 is CASSLRRGRNTIYF. Written as DNA, the CDR3 is TGTGCCAGCAGCTTAAGAAGGGGGAGAAACACCATATATTTT.

V gene TRBV20-1 combines with J gene TRBJ2-1; D is unclear. V was shortened by 6 bases and J by 2 bases, with 5 bases between the two germline ends. This CDR3 comprises 11 residues. The germline CDR1 and CDR2 sequences are DFQATT and SNEGSKA (reference sequence). The CDR3 loop is CSALTYNEQFF. CDR3 bases: TGCAGTGCACTAACCTACAATGAGCAGTTCTTC.

This clone was seen more than once but under ten times. CDR3 nucleotide sequence: TGTGCCAGCAGGAGACTAGCGGGAGTCTACGAGCAGTACTTC. It translates to CASRRLAGVYEQYF. This chain connects TRBV6-5 to TRBJ2-7; 12 bases match TRBD2. The junction had 3 bases not matched to a gene; V was cut back by 6 bases and J by 3 bases. The CDR3 extends over 14 amino acids. Germline-derived CDR1 and CDR2 are MNHEY and SVGAGI.

The V gene is TRBV4-2, the J gene TRBJ1-5; no clear D. The ends were cut back, 1 base at V and 6 bases at J, with 7 bases in the middle. The CDR3 spans 13 residues. Germline CDR1 reads LGHNA; CDR2 reads YNFKEQ. Here the CDR3 reads CASSQGRSQPQHF. The CDR3 bases are TGTGCCAGCAGCCAAGGGCGGTCTCAGCCCCAGCATTTT.

The chain couples TRBV18 to TRBJ1-4; TRBD1 matches 7 bases. Trimming took 3 bases from V and 0 from J; bases not matched to a gene: 4. CDR3 length: 16 residues. CDR1 is KGHSH and CDR2 is LQKENI in the germline V gene. The CDR3 DNA follows: TGTGCCAGCTCACCGCGACAGGGAACAACTAATGAAAAACTGTTTTTT. It specifies CASSPRQGTTNEKLFF. Together with reference TRBV18 and TRBJ1-4, the CDR3 gives the full variable domain: NAGVMQNPRHLVRRRGQEARLRCSPMKGHSHVYWYRQLPEEGLKFMVYLQKENIIDESGMPKERFSAEFPKEGPSILRIQQVVRGDSAAYFCASSPRQGTTNEKLFFGSGTQLSVL.